Presented here are 2 T cell receptor beta chains from one specimen sequenced in a study of multiple sclerosis patients with progressive multifocal leukoencephalopathy. Time point denoted: approximately twelve months of natalizumab therapy. Data came from immunoSEQ multiplex PCR; TCRdb stores just in-frame clones and leaves some out. Here the sample spans 24,000 or so clones, more than 85% being singletons. Specimen: PBMCs, collected from a patient treated with natalizumab. The receptor source for this set is a man aged 25 to 40 with multiple sclerosis.

This clone was observed a few times. The chain uses TRBV7-9 and TRBJ1-2; D is uncertain. V lost 7 bases, J lost 8 bases, and 17 bases lay in between. From germline, CDR1 is SEHNR and CDR2 FQNEAQ (reference sequence). This CDR3 spans 13 amino acids. Here the CDR3 reads CASIEGIGPGYTF. CDR3 DNA sequence: TGTGCCAGCATAGAGGGAATCGGCCCAGGCTACACCTTC.

V is TRBV15 and J is TRBJ1-1, with 8 bases aligning to TRBD1. J gave up 6 bases and V 1 base, and 10 bases lay outside the gene matches. In germline, CDR1 is LNHNV, CDR2 YYDKDF (reference sequence). This CDR3 region has 16 residues. The CDR3 loop is CATSRGVGQGSPEAFF. CDR3 coding DNA: TGTGCCACCAGCAGAGGTGTAGGACAGGGCTCGCCTGAAGCTTTCTTT.